One sample yielded the 28 T cell receptor beta chains listed below, sequenced in a study of CD8 T cells in Susac syndrome. It was with random hexamers that roughly 0.5 to 1 ug RNA was reverse transcribed. TCRdb reprocessed the immunoSEQ multiplex PCR reads with MiXCR, giving one entry per CDR3 protein. The sample shows 150,000 to 200,000 distinct CDR3 sequences, roughly nine tenths of them seen only once. Sequencing input: CD4+ T cells from PBMCs. Every receptor here comes from a human donor with Susac syndrome.

The chain carries TRBV4-1 and TRBJ1-1; 10 bases are shared with TRBD1. In germline, CDR1 is MGHRA, CDR2 YSYEKL. The trim removed 6 bases at V and 6 bases at J, leaving 7 bases unmatched. This CDR3 has 14 amino acids. DNA for the CDR3: TGCGCCAGCAGGAGTCCGGGACAGGGGTCTGAAGCTTTCTTT. Residues: CASRSPGQGSEAFF.

The CDR3 region has the DNA TGCAGCGTGACCGCTTTGGAGGAGCAGTACTTC. This translates into CSVTALEEQYF. The genes are TRBV29-1 and TRBJ2-7; the D is unclear. Germline CDR1 is SQVTM and CDR2 is ANQGSEA. Trimming left V 6 bases short and J 7 bases short, with 13 bases between. This CDR3 contains 11 residues.

The chain couples TRBV28 to TRBJ2-7; the D is unclear. V lost 3 bases and J lost 2, with 8 bases in between. The germline CDR1 and CDR2 sequences are MDHEN and SYDVKM. The CDR3 loop spans 13 amino acids. CDR3 residues: CASSFLSAYEQYF. The CDR3 nucleotides are TGTGCCAGCAGTTTCCTTTCGGCCTACGAGCAGTACTTC.

The CDR3 sequence: CASRSSRTGANVLTF. The CDR3 nucleotides are TGTGCCAGCCGCAGCAGCCGGACCGGGGCCAACGTCCTGACTTTC. The V gene is TRBV19, the J gene TRBJ2-6; no definite D call. The CDR3 is 15 residues long. Trimming cost V 9 bases and J 4 bases, with 16 bases left between them. Germline assignment: CDR1 LNHDA and CDR2 SQIVND (reference sequence).

The chain links TRBV12-3 or TRBV12-4 to TRBJ2-1; D is ambiguous. The CDR3 totals 16 residues. V lost 5 bases to trimming and J lost 6 bases, with 20 bases between them. CDR3 bases: TGTGCCAGCAGTCATCGACCACAGATCCCAGGCAATGAGCAGTTCTTC. Translated, it gives CASSHRPQIPGNEQFF.

The V call is TRBV24-1, the J call TRBJ2-1; 11 bases are shared with TRBD2. Germline V lookup: CDR1 KGHDR, CDR2 SFDVKD. This CDR3 has 17 residues. V lost 4 bases to trimming and J lost 10 bases; unmatched junction nucleotides: 14. The CDR3 DNA is TGTGCCACCAGTGACCCGAGGGCTAGCGGGAGGTTATTGGAGCAGTTCTTC. This translates into CATSDPRASGRLLEQFF.

This clonotype was seen only a few times. The V call is TRBV7-2, the J call TRBJ2-7, with D tentatively TRBD2 (5 bases). The germline V gene encodes CDR1 SGHTA and CDR2 FQGNSA. The CDR3 extends over 12 amino acids. Trimming removed 5 bases from V and 9 bases from J, with 14 bases in between. As DNA, the CDR3 is TGTGCCAGCAGCCCCCCGGAGGTCCGGCAGTACTTC. It translates to CASSPPEVRQYF.

The chain is built from TRBV27 and TRBJ2-5; 7 bases agree with TRBD2. The junction had 10 bases not matched to a gene; V was cut back by 3 bases and J by 3 bases. CDR3 size: 16 residues. The V gene's germline CDR1 is MNHEY and CDR2 SMNVEV (reference sequence). CDR3 region: CASSFRSWAGEETQYF. CDR3 bases: TGTGCCAGCAGTTTTCGGAGTTGGGCGGGAGAAGAGACCCAGTACTTC.

The chain couples TRBV3-1 to TRBJ1-2, with 8 bases lining up with TRBD1. The CDR3 contains 15 residues. CDR1 LGHDT and CDR2 YNNKEL come from the germline V gene (reference sequence). Trimming removed 1 base from V and 7 bases from J; junction bases left unmatched: 8. The CDR3 sequence: CASSQGTGRGPGYTF. The CDR3 region has the DNA TGTGCCAGCAGCCAAGGGACAGGGAGAGGGCCTGGCTACACCTTC.

This chain connects TRBV28 to TRBJ2-5; 9 nucleotides align to TRBD2. Germline CDR1 reads MDHEN; CDR2 reads SYDVKM. CDR3 size: 17 residues. V shed 2 bases and J 3 bases; nucleotides not matched to a gene: 10. As DNA, the CDR3 is TGTGCCAGCAGTTTAAGAGCATGGGCTAGCGGGAAAGAGACCCAGTACTTC. Translated: CASSLRAWASGKETQYF. Complete variable domain (other parts from reference TRBV28 and TRBJ2-5): DVKVTQSSRYLVKRTGEKVFLECVQDMDHENMFWYRQDPGLGLRLIYFSYDVKMKEKGDIPEGYSVSREKKERFSLILESASTNQTSMYLCASSLRAWASGKETQYFGPGTRLLVL.

The chain links TRBV18 to TRBJ1-1; D is undetermined. This CDR3 spans 13 amino acids. Trimming shortened V by 0 bases and J by 6 bases, and 8 bases separated the two germline ends. Per the germline V gene, CDR1 is KGHSH and CDR2 is LQKENI. CDR3 bases: TGTGCCAGCTCACCACCCTTGCCGTCTGAAGCTTTCTTT. Translated: CASSPPLPSEAFF.

The rearrangement links TRBV19 to TRBJ2-3; tentatively, D is TRBD1 or TRBD2 (5 bases each). In germline, CDR1 is LNHDA, CDR2 SQIVND (reference sequence). The CDR3 has 14 residues. The V gene lost 6 bases and the J gene lost 4 bases, with 14 bases spanning the gap. The CDR3 loop reads CASRRGRLADTQYF. The CDR3 region has the DNA TGTGCCAGTAGAAGGGGACGTCTTGCAGATACGCAGTATTTT.

V gene TRBV19 combines with J gene TRBJ1-1; TRBD1 agrees at 9 bases. V trimming: 5 bases; J trimming: 4 bases; junction bases outside the gene matches: 2. CDR3 length: 13 amino acids. Germline lookup yields CDR1 LNHDA and CDR2 SQIVND (reference sequence). The CDR3 coding sequence is TGTGCCAGTAGTGGGACAGGGATCACTGAAGCTTTCTTT. This sequence encodes CASSGTGITEAFF.

The table lists this clonotype with a count of one. The V gene is TRBV12-3 or TRBV12-4, the J gene TRBJ2-1, with 7 bases identical to TRBD2. This CDR3 contains 13 residues. V trimming: 7 bases; J trimming: 9 bases; junction bases outside the gene matches: 9. In nucleotides, the CDR3 is TGTGCCAGCATACGGGAGGAACCGGGTGAGCAGTTCTTC. Translated: CASIREEPGEQFF.

The chain joins TRBV5-4 to TRBJ2-7; 8 bases fit TRBD1. This CDR3 comprises 14 residues. The trim removed 4 bases at V and 7 bases at J, leaving 10 bases unmatched. Germline values: CDR1 SGHNT, CDR2 YYREEE (reference sequence). CDR3 DNA: TGTGCCAGCAGCCTAGGGACAGGTTTGCGGGAGCAGTACTTC. As protein: CASSLGTGLREQYF.

The V and J genes are TRBV20-1 and TRBJ2-7; D not resolved. The length of the CDR3 is 17 residues. The germline V gene encodes CDR1 DFQATT and CDR2 SNEGSKA (reference sequence). V dropped 1 base and J dropped 0 bases, with 19 bases sitting between them. CDR3 DNA: TGCAGTGCTAGAGGGCTTTTGGTAGTCGGGCCCTCCTACGAGCAGTACTTC. As protein: CSARGLLVVGPSYEQYF.

This clonotype was detected once. The chain is built from TRBV20-1 and TRBJ2-2, with 7 bases matching TRBD1. The germline V gene has CDR1 DFQATT and CDR2 SNEGSKA (reference sequence). Trimming removed 6 bases from V and 5 bases from J; junction bases left unmatched: 18. The CDR3 extends over 17 amino acids. CDR3 nucleotide sequence: TGCAGTGCCCGCCCGGGACAGATGAAGGGTGTTACCGGGGAGCTGTTTTTT. The encoded protein is CSARPGQMKGVTGELFF.

The rearrangement uses TRBV9 and TRBJ2-7; 11 positions match TRBD2. Germline V gives CDR1 SGDLS, CDR2 YYNGEE. The CDR3 runs to 18 residues. Germline trimming cut 0 bases from V and 2 bases from J; bases unmatched to any gene: 10. CDR3 nucleotides: TGTGCCAGCAGCGTAGGTTCCCCGACTAGCGGGACCCCCTACGAGCAGTACTTC. Amino acids: CASSVGSPTSGTPYEQYF.

This clonotype is a singleton in its sample. The chain has TRBV27 and TRBJ2-1; D might be TRBD1 (8 bases). Germline V lookup: CDR1 MNHEY, CDR2 SMNVEV (reference sequence). The V end was cut by 7 bases, the J end by 6 bases, with 19 bases between. This CDR3 has 15 amino acids. The CDR3 spells CASTGRQGAFNEQFF. Here the CDR3 DNA reads TGTGCCAGCACCGGGAGGCAGGGGGCGTTCAATGAGCAGTTCTTC.

The chain combines TRBV2 with TRBJ2-7; 8 nucleotides match TRBD1. V lost 6 bases to trimming and J lost 2 bases; unmatched junction nucleotides: 3. The CDR3 spans 13 residues. Germline CDR1 SNHLY, CDR2 FYNNEI. The CDR3 loop reads CASSEQGAYEQYF. The CDR3 coding sequence is TGTGCCAGCAGCGAACAGGGGGCCTACGAGCAGTACTTC.

This sequence joins TRBV12-3 or TRBV12-4 and TRBJ1-1; unclear D gene. Trimming stripped 3 bases from V and 1 base from J, with 9 bases between. This CDR3 has 14 amino acids. This chain's CDR3 is CASSFRRGNTEAFF. The CDR3 nucleotides are TGTGCCAGCAGTTTCCGGCGAGGGAACACTGAAGCTTTCTTT.

The chain combines TRBV9 with TRBJ2-1; perhaps TRBD2 as D (6 bases). This CDR3 has 16 residues. Germline V lookup: CDR1 SGDLS, CDR2 YYNGEE. The V end was cut by 0 bases, the J end by 6 bases, with 16 bases between. The CDR3 DNA reads TGTGCCAGCAGCGTAGCGGGCGGGATCAGTGTCAATGAGCAGTTCTTC. Translated: CASSVAGGISVNEQFF.

This clonotype was counted once. The chain has TRBV2 and TRBJ1-5, with 7 positions matching TRBD1. In germline, CDR1 is SNHLY, CDR2 FYNNEI. The trim removed 6 bases at V and 1 base at J, leaving 3 bases unmatched. The CDR3 has 14 residues. This CDR3 is CASRDRSSNQPQHF. CDR3 in DNA: TGTGCCAGCAGGGACAGGTCAAGCAATCAGCCCCAGCATTTT.

The chain has TRBV5-6 and TRBJ2-3, with D perhaps TRBD2 (6 bases). The CDR3 contains 15 residues. V was pared by 4 bases and J by 2 bases, with 14 bases between. Germline V gene data show CDR1 as SGHDT and CDR2 as YYEEEE. The CDR3 DNA reads as TGTGCCAGCAGCCTCGGGGGACGGACCACAGATACGCAGTATTTT. It codes for CASSLGGRTTDTQYF.

This chain uses TRBV15 with TRBJ2-7; D is unresolved. The germline V gene encodes CDR1 LNHNV and CDR2 YYDKDF (reference sequence). Trimming cost V 0 bases and J 3 bases, with 6 bases left between them. The CDR3 has 13 amino acids. CDR3 region: CATSREIGYEQYF. The CDR3 nucleotides are TGTGCCACCAGCAGAGAAATAGGCTACGAGCAGTACTTC.

The genes are TRBV5-1 and TRBJ2-1; TRBD2 might be the D (5 bases). The V end was cut by 7 bases, the J end by 0 bases, with 14 bases between. Germline V CDR1 and CDR2: SGHRS, YFSETQ. The CDR3 spans 15 residues. The CDR3 reads CASRQVGSSYNEQFF. The DNA for the CDR3 is TGCGCCAGCCGCCAAGTGGGGAGCTCCTACAATGAGCAGTTCTTC.

The chain employs TRBV15 and TRBJ1-1, with unresolved D. The germline V and J ends were trimmed by 1 base and 1 base, with 16 bases remaining between them. The CDR3 sequence is 17 residues long. The germline gives CDR1 LNHNV, CDR2 YYDKDF (reference sequence). The CDR3: CATSRVRTLTENTEAFF. DNA for the CDR3: TGTGCCACCAGCAGAGTTCGAACTTTGACGGAGAACACTGAAGCTTTCTTT.

V is TRBV12-3 or TRBV12-4 and J is TRBJ1-3; D perhaps matches TRBD1 (6 bases). The CDR3 runs 13 residues. V lost 7 bases, J lost 0 bases, and 7 bases lay in between. CDR3 protein: CASIQGSGNTIYF. The CDR3 DNA sequence: TGTGCCAGCATACAGGGCTCTGGAAACACCATATATTTT.